This entry lists 5 T cell receptor beta chains sequenced from one sample in a study of cytomegalovirus exposure and HLA in healthy donors. Researchers ran the PCR with 60 Vbeta and 13 Jbeta primers. Measured with immunoSEQ multiplex PCR; TCRdb has only the in-frame clones, and not every one. The table lists over 150,000 clones, more than 60% of them singletons. Source material: PBMCs. The receptors come from a woman between 45 and 65 years old in good health and CMV-seropositive.

The chain combines TRBV7-3 with TRBJ2-7; 7 bases match TRBD1. Germline V gene sequence: CDR1 SGHTA, CDR2 FQGTGA. The CDR3 is 14 residues long. After removal of 5 bases from V and 6 bases from J, the junction contained 10 bases not matched to a gene. CDR3: CASSEGGLLSEQYF. The CDR3 DNA follows: TGTGCCAGCAGCGAAGGGGGCTTACTAAGCGAGCAGTACTTC.

The chain is built from TRBV7-2 and TRBJ2-6; 7 bases map to TRBD2. This CDR3 has 14 amino acids. Germline lookup yields CDR1 SGHTA and CDR2 FQGNSA. The V segment lost 10 bases and the J segment 1 base; nucleotides outside the gene matches: 4. CDR3 coding DNA: TGTGCCACTCGGCGGGAGTCTGGGGCCAACGTCCTGACTTTC. It encodes CATRRESGANVLTF. Full variable domain (missing parts from reference TRBV7-2 and TRBJ2-6): GAGVSQSPSNKVTEKGKDVELRCDPISGHTALYWYRQSLGQGLEFLIYFQGNSAPDKSGLPSDRFSAERTGGSVSTLTIQRTQQEDSAVYLCATRRESGANVLTFGAGSRLTVL.

This chain uses TRBV11-2 with TRBJ2-5, with D maybe TRBD2 (5 bases). CDR1 SGHAT and CDR2 FQNNGV come from the germline V gene. The CDR3 loop spans 14 amino acids. V was clipped by 0 bases and J by 6 bases, with 11 bases between them. The CDR3 loop is CASSLELDVKTQYF. CDR3 sequence (DNA): TGTGCCAGCAGCTTAGAACTAGACGTGAAGACCCAGTACTTC. Filled out from reference TRBV11-2 and TRBJ2-5, the complete variable domain reads EAGVAQSPRYKIIEKRQSVAFWCNPISGHATLYWYQQILGQGPKLLIQFQNNGVVDDSQLPKDRFSAERLKGVDSTLKIQPAKLEDSAVYLCASSLELDVKTQYFGPGTRLLVL.

This clone was seen more than once but under ten times. This chain connects TRBV19 to TRBJ1-6, with TRBD1 identical over 7 bases. This CDR3 spans 14 amino acids. V shed 6 bases, J shed 11 bases, and the junction held 10 bases outside the gene matches. Germline assignment: CDR1 LNHDA and CDR2 SQIVND (reference sequence). In nucleotides, the CDR3 is TGTGCCAGTAGCAGTGAGGGGGCGATGACACCCCTCCACTTT. Its protein product is CASSSEGAMTPLHF.

The V call is TRBV9, the J call TRBJ2-5; D is ambiguous. CDR1 is SGDLS and CDR2 is YYNGEE in the germline V gene. The CDR3 runs to 13 residues. Trimming removed 1 base from V and 5 bases from J, with 9 bases in between. The CDR3 loop is CASSVSGTETQYF. DNA for the CDR3: TGTGCCAGCAGCGTATCAGGCACGGAGACCCAGTACTTC.